This T cell receptor (beta chain) was sequenced during a study of cytomegalovirus exposure and HLA in healthy donors. General study findings and limits: Productive rates of about 87% or about 30% were seen for most TCR beta V segments in an earlier analysis.

The germline gives CDR1 SQVTM, CDR2 ANQGSEA. This CDR3 has 14 amino acids. Unmatched junction bases numbered 8, after V lost 7 bases and J lost 1 base. The primer mix had 60 Vbeta and 13 Jbeta primers. The assay was immunoSEQ multiplex PCR, and TCRdb's table has in-frame clones only and misses some. The sample gives about 140,000 clones, about 80% of which show up once; approximately 5.6% is in the top ten. Details on this clone: What it binds is not known.

The sample comprised PBMCs. The source of this sequence is a middle-aged woman in good health and CMV-seropositive. The chain recombines TRBV29-1 with TRBJ1-1; 8 positions match TRBD1. CDR3 residues: CSAWDRPSNTEAFF. CDR3 DNA sequence: TGCAGCGCCTGGGACAGGCCCTCGAACACTGAAGCTTTCTTT.